These 21 T cell receptor beta chains were sequenced from one sample in a study of cytomegalovirus exposure and HLA in healthy donors. Sequenced by immunoSEQ multiplex PCR; TCRdb stores in-frame clones only, minus some. The sample lists about 110,000 clones, 85% to 90% occurring once. Sample: PBMCs. These TCRs come from a woman under 40 in good health and CMV-seropositive.

V usage is TRBV6-5 and J usage is TRBJ2-2, with 14 bases fitting TRBD2. The junction had 0 bases not matched to a gene; V was cut back by 2 bases and J by 4 bases. This CDR3 spans 16 amino acids. Germline CDR1 is MNHEY and CDR2 is SVGAGI. The CDR3 reads CASSYGLAGGTGELFF. CDR3 bases: TGTGCCAGCAGTTACGGACTAGCGGGGGGCACCGGGGAGCTGTTTTTT.

The chain is built from TRBV6-6 and TRBJ2-3, with 7 bases fitting TRBD2. The germline CDR1 and CDR2 sequences are MNHNY and SVGAGI (reference sequence). The ends lost 4 bases at V and 7 bases at J; junction bases unmatched: 14. CDR3 length: 16 residues. Here the CDR3 DNA reads TGTGCCAGCAGTTTTCTGAGCGGGGCCACCATTAATACGCAGTATTTT. Encoded protein: CASSFLSGATINTQYF.

The rearrangement links TRBV10-3 to TRBJ1-2; D not certain. The germline CDR1 and CDR2 sequences are ENHRY and SYGVKD. V lost 4 bases to trimming and J lost 0 bases, with 12 bases between them. The CDR3 is 15 residues long. In DNA form, the CDR3 reads TGTGCCATCAGTGGGAGTCCGGAGGCTAACTATGGCTACACCTTC. Protein: CAISGSPEANYGYTF.

The chain combines TRBV2 with TRBJ1-2; possibly TRBD1 for D (6 bases). Germline CDR1 reads SNHLY; CDR2 reads FYNNEI. Between the trimmed V and J ends, which lost 7 bases and 7 bases, there was a span of 28 bases. This CDR3 is built from 17 residues. The CDR3: CASTGPYYQGLLGGYTF. CDR3 DNA: TGTGCCAGCACCGGACCTTACTACCAGGGGCTCCTCGGTGGCTACACCTTC.

J is TRBJ1-2 and V is TRBV6-1, with a tentative D call TRBD1 (5 bases). This CDR3 is built from 14 residues. CDR1 MNHNS and CDR2 SASEGT come from the germline V gene. Trimming removed 5 bases from V and 4 bases from J, with 14 bases in between. In DNA form, the CDR3 reads TGTGCCAGCAGTAGAGAGACAGCGATCTATGGCTACACCTTC. It codes for CASSRETAIYGYTF.

V and J are TRBV5-4 and TRBJ2-3; possibly TRBD1 for D (5 bases). V lost 2 bases and J 0 bases, leaving 10 bases between the germline ends. CDR1 SGHNT and CDR2 YYREEE come from the germline V gene (reference sequence). The CDR3 totals 15 residues. In DNA form, the CDR3 reads TGTGCCAGCAGCTTCGCAGGGCTTAGCACAGATACGCAGTATTTT. This codes for CASSFAGLSTDTQYF.

In this sample, this clone turned up once. The V call is TRBV6-1, the J call TRBJ2-7, with 8 bases that match TRBD1. The germline V gene has CDR1 MNHNS and CDR2 SASEGT. V shed 6 bases and J 7 bases; nucleotides not matched to a gene: 11. CDR3 length: 14 residues. In DNA, the CDR3 is TGTGCCAGCAGCACCGGGACAGGCTTGGGGGAGCAGTACTTC. Residues: CASSTGTGLGEQYF.

V gene TRBV5-6 combines with J gene TRBJ2-7, with D unresolved. Germline values: CDR1 SGHDT, CDR2 YYEEEE. The V end lost 2 bases, the J end lost 7 bases, and 10 bases lay between the germline ends. The CDR3 has 12 amino acids. CDR3 nucleotide sequence: TGTGCCAGCAGCTTACCCCTCGGGGAGCAGTACTTC. Encoded protein: CASSLPLGEQYF.

This chain links TRBV4-3 with TRBJ2-1; 13 positions agree with TRBD2. The CDR3 sequence is 15 residues long. The germline V gene encodes CDR1 LGHNA and CDR2 YSLEER. V trimming: 3 bases; J trimming: 8 bases; junction bases outside the gene matches: 4. CDR3 nucleotide sequence: TGCGCCAGCAGCCAGTTCGGACTAGCGGGAGATGAGCAGTTCTTC. The encoded protein is CASSQFGLAGDEQFF.

The chain is built from TRBV19 and TRBJ2-1, with TRBD2 as a possible D gene (6 bases). Germline CDR1 and CDR2: LNHDA and SQIVND (reference sequence). The CDR3 runs to 15 residues. Trimming pared 5 bases from V and 8 bases from J, leaving 19 bases between. CDR3 residues: CASSDRLVSHHEQFF. The DNA for the CDR3 is TGTGCCAGTAGTGACCGACTAGTCTCGCATCATGAGCAGTTCTTC.

Only one count was recorded for this clone. The chain recombines TRBV7-2 with TRBJ2-3; D call uncertain. This CDR3 has 14 amino acids. CDR1 SGHTA and CDR2 FQGNSA come from the germline V gene. The V end lost 3 bases, the J end lost 1 base, and 8 bases lay between the germline ends. CDR3 coding DNA: TGTGCCAGCAGCTTTGACCGGGGCACAGATACGCAGTATTTT. It yields the protein CASSFDRGTDTQYF.

The rearrangement uses TRBV5-1 and TRBJ2-3; perhaps TRBD2 as D (5 bases). Germline V lookup: CDR1 SGHRS, CDR2 YFSETQ. V was clipped by 3 bases and J by 0 bases, with 14 bases between them. CDR3 length: 16 amino acids. The CDR3 bases are TGCGCCAGCAGCTCACGGGGTTACCCTAGCACAGATACGCAGTATTTT. Its protein product is CASSSRGYPSTDTQYF.

The chain carries TRBV5-1 and TRBJ2-5, with 11 bases matching TRBD1. Germline V lookup: CDR1 SGHRS, CDR2 YFSETQ. V lost 0 bases and J lost 5; bases outside the gene matches: 3. This CDR3 contains 15 residues. The CDR3 bases are TGCGCCAGCAGCTTGGGGACAGGGGGCGGGGAGACCCAGTACTTC. This encodes CASSLGTGGGETQYF.

J is TRBJ2-1 and V is TRBV5-1; 9 bases fit TRBD2. After removal of 0 bases from V and 8 bases from J, the junction contained 6 bases not matched to a gene. The CDR3 totals 15 residues. Germline V gene data show CDR1 as SGHRS and CDR2 as YFSETQ. The CDR3 is CASSLGVAGVDEQFF. The CDR3 region has the DNA TGCGCCAGCAGCTTGGGAGTAGCGGGAGTGGATGAGCAGTTCTTC.

The chain employs TRBV25-1 and TRBJ1-2; no clear D. The V end was cut by 2 bases, the J end by 8 bases, with 12 bases between. Germline CDR1 MGHDK, CDR2 SYGVNS. CDR3 length: 13 residues. CDR3 coding DNA: TGTGCCAGCAGTGAAGGGCAGCCGTTCGGCTACACCTTC. Protein: CASSEGQPFGYTF.

The chain employs TRBV7-2 and TRBJ1-3; D is ambiguous. This CDR3 has 15 residues. The ends were cut back, 1 base at V and 10 bases at J, with 17 bases in the middle. Germline V lookup: CDR1 SGHTA, CDR2 FQGNSA. For the CDR3, the DNA is TGTGCCAGCAGCTTAGGCCCTCGAGGCTTTAATACCATATATTTT. It specifies CASSLGPRGFNTIYF.

V gene TRBV21-1 combines with J gene TRBJ1-5; no check of the table's D call, TRBD1, against the DNA was made. TRBV21-1 is tagged as a pseudogene. The CDR3 runs 15 residues. The CDR3 DNA sequence: TGTGCCAGCTGGTCAAATGGGACAGGCCATCAGCCCCAGCATTTT. This translates into CASWSNGTGHQPQHF.

CDR3 amino acids: CASSSGTGADTQYF. Written as DNA, the CDR3 is TGTGCCAGCAGCTCCGGGACAGGGGCAGATACGCAGTATTTT. The chain combines TRBV5-8 with TRBJ2-3; 10 nucleotides agree with TRBD1. The CDR3 is made up of 14 amino acids. V lost 3 bases, J lost 4 bases, and 2 bases stayed unmatched. The germline V gene encodes CDR1 SGHTS and CDR2 YDEGEE.

This chain uses TRBV2 with TRBJ2-3; 7 bases match TRBD1. This CDR3 region has 16 residues. Germline CDR1 reads SNHLY; CDR2 reads FYNNEI. J was trimmed by 6 bases and V by 0 bases; bases with no gene match: 9. The CDR3 region has the DNA TGTGCCAGCAGTGAAGCCACGGGACAGATCCTCGATACGCAGTATTTT. Protein product: CASSEATGQILDTQYF.

The V gene is TRBV29-1, the J gene TRBJ2-7; D might be TRBD1 (5 bases). V was pared by 4 bases and J by 0 bases, with 10 bases between. This CDR3 contains 13 residues. Germline CDR1 is SQVTM and CDR2 is ANQGSEA. CDR3 coding DNA: TGCAGCGTTGGCCCCCAGGGCTCCTACGAGCAGTACTTC. The encoded protein is CSVGPQGSYEQYF.

CDR3 amino acids: CASSLDGGDTIYF. CDR3 nucleotides: TGTGCCAGCAGCTTAGACGGGGGGGACACCATATATTTT. The chain recombines TRBV11-2 with TRBJ1-3; maybe TRBD1 (5 bases). V was clipped by 0 bases and J by 8 bases, with 8 bases between them. The germline gives CDR1 SGHAT, CDR2 FQNNGV. This CDR3 is 13 amino acids long. The entire variable domain, with the rest obtained from reference TRBV11-2 and TRBJ1-3, is as follows: EAGVAQSPRYKIIEKRQSVAFWCNPISGHATLYWYQQILGQGPKLLIQFQNNGVVDDSQLPKDRFSAERLKGVDSTLKIQPAKLEDSAVYLCASSLDGGDTIYFGEGSWLTVV.